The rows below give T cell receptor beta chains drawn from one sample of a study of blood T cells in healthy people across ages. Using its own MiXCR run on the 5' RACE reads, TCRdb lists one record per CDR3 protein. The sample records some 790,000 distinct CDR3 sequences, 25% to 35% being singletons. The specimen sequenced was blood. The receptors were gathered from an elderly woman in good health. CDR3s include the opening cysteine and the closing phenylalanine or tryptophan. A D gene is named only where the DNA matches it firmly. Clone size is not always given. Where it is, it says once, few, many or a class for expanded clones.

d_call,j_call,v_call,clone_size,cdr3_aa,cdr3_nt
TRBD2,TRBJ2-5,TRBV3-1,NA,CASSPVLAGGPNEQYF,TGTGCCAGCAGCCCCGTACTAGCGGGGGGCCCCAATGAGCAGTACTTC
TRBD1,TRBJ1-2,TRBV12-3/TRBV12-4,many,CASSLGTGGNYGYTF,TGTGCCAGCAGTTTAGGGACAGGGGGCAACTATGGCTACACCTTC
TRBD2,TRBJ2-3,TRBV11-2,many,CASSLRRGGLTDTQYF,TGTGCCAGCAGCTTAAGACGGGGGGGACTCACAGATACGCAGTATTTT
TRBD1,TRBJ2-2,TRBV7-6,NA,CASTLGQGGTGELFF,TGTGCCAGCACCCTGGGACAGGGAGGCACCGGGGAGCTGTTTTTT
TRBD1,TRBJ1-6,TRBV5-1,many,CASSPDGQGNSPLHF,TGCGCCAGCAGCCCGGACGGACAGGGCAATTCACCCCTCCACTTT
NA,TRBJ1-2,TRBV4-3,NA,CASSPTSGVFPHTF,TGCGCCAGCAGCCCCACTTCGGGGGTTTTCCCCCACACCTTC
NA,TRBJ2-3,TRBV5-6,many,CASSLNAGYTDTQYF,TGTGCCAGCAGCTTGAATGCGGGGTACACAGATACGCAGTATTTT
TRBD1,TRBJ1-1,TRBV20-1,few,CSARDRGQGTPRNTEAFF,TGCAGTGCTAGAGATAGGGGACAGGGGACCCCCAGGAACACTGAAGCTTTCTTT
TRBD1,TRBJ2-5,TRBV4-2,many,CASSQDRTGGETQYF,TGTGCCAGCAGCCAAGATCGCACAGGGGGAGAGACCCAGTACTTC
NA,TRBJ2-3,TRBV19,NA,CASSRRGKGGTDTQYF,TGTGCCAGTAGCCGTCGCGGGAAGGGGGGCACAGATACGCAGTATTTT
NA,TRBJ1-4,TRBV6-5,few,CASSYLLVDGRGKLFF,TGTGCCAGCAGTTACCTCCTTGTCGACGGACGCGGGAAACTGTTTTTT
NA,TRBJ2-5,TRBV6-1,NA,CAGSERKTGGQETQYF,TGTGCCGGCAGTGAACGAAAGACGGGGGGCCAGGAGACCCAGTACTTC
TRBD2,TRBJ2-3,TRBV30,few,CAWSIRTSGVRDTQYF,TGTGCCTGGAGTATCCGGACTAGCGGGGTTAGGGATACGCAGTATTTT
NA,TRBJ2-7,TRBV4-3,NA,CAGSQDRGLDEQYF,TGCGCCGGCAGCCAAGATAGAGGGCTCGACGAGCAGTACTTC
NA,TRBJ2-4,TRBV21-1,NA,CANSNKLGLAGAVAKNIQYF,TGTGCCAACAGCAATAAGTTGGGACTAGCGGGGGCCGTAGCCAAAAACATTCAGTACTTC
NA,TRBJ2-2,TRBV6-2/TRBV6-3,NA,CASSYSNLLSGELFF,TGTGCCAGCAGTTACTCGAATTTGCTCTCCGGGGAGCTGTTTTTT
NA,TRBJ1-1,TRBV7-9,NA,CATLHEGELGGAFF,TGTGCCACTTTACATGAGGGGGAACTCGGGGGAGCTTTCTTT
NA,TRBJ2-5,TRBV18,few,CASSTTGNNEQYF,TGTGCCAGCTCTACCACGGGCAACAATGAGCAGTACTTC
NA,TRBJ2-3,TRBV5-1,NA,CANSASLDTQYF,TGCGCCAACAGCGCCAGCTTAGATACGCAGTATTTT
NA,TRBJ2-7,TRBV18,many,CASSPPAGHEQYF,TGTGCCAGCTCACCACCAGCCGGGCACGAGCAGTACTTC
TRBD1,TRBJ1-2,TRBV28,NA,CASSPPTGRDGYTF,TGTGCCAGCAGTCCCCCGACAGGGCGGGATGGCTACACCTTC
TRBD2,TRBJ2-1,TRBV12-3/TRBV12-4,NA,CASSSLAGRPFF,TGTGCCAGCAGCTCACTAGCGGGAAGGCCGTTCTTC
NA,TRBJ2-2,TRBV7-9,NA,CASGFRGTGELFF,TGTGCCAGCGGATTCCGGGGCACCGGGGAGCTGTTTTTT
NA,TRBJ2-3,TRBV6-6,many,CASSYRGTDTQYF,TGTGCCAGCAGTTACCGGGGGACAGATACGCAGTATTTT
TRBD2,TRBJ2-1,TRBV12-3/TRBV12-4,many,CASSPTSAGNNEQFF,TGTGCCAGCAGCCCCACTAGCGCTGGCAACAATGAGCAGTTCTTC
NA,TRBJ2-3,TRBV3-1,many,CASSQDPLSTDTQYF,TGTGCCAGCAGCCAAGATCCGCTTAGCACAGATACGCAGTATTTT
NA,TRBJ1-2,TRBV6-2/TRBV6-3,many,CASTQEEWARRYGYTF,TGTGCCAGCACCCAAGAAGAGTGGGCGCGTAGGTATGGCTACACCTTC
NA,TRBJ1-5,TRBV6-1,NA,CASIQVGARQPQHF,TGTGCCAGCATCCAGGTAGGAGCGCGGCAGCCCCAGCATTTT